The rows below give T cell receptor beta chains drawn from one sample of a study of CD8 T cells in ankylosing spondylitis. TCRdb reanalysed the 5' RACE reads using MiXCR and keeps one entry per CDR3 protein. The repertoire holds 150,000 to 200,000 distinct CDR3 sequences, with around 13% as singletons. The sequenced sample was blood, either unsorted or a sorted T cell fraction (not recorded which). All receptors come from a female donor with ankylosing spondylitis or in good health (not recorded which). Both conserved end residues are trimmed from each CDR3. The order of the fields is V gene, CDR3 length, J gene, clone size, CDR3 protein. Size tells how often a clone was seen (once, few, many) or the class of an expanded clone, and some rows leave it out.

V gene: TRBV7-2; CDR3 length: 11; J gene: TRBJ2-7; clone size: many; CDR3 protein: ASSLWGSMEQY
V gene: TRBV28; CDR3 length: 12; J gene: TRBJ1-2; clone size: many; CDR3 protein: ASSLIGGGYGYT
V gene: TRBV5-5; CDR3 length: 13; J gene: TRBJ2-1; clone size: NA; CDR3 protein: ASSFRGTSYNEQF
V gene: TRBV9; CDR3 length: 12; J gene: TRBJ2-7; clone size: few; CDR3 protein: ASSVQGHRNEQY
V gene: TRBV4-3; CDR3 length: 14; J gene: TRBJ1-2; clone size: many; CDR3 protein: ASSQDRNGGLNGYT
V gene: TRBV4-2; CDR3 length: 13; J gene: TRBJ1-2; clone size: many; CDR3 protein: ASSQTSRDRDGYT
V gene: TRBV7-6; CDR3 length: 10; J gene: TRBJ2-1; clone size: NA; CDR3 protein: ASSNRGGEQF
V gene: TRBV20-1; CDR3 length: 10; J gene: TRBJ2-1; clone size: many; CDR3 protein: SATPGYNEQF
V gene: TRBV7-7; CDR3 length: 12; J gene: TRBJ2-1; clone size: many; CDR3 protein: ASSPGNHPHEQF
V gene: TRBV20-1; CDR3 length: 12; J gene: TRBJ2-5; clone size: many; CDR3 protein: SARGWVVEETQY
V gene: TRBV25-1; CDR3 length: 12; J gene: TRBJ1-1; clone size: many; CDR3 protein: ASRGIGENTEAF
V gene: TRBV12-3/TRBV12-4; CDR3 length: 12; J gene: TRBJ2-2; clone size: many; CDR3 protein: ASSIRQRTGELF
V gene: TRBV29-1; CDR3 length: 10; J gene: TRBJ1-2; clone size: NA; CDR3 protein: SVATGGHGYT
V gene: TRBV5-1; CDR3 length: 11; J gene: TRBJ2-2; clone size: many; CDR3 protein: ASSLKIAGELF
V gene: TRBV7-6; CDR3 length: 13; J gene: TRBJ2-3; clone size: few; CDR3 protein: ASRPTGGRPDTQY
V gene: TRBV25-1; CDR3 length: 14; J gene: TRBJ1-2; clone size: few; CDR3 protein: ASRPGDRTANYGYT
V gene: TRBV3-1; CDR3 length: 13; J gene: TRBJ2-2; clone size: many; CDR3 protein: ASSPTGPNTGELF
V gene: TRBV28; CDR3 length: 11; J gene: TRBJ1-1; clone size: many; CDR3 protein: ASSSGQGNEAF
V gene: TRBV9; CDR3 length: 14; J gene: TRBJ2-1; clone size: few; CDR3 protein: ASSPHGQRSYNEQF
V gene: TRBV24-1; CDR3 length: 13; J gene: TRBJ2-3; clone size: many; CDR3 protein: ATSDSLAGMDTQY
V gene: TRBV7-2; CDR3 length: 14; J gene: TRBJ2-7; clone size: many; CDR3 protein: ASSTSGNPTSYEQY
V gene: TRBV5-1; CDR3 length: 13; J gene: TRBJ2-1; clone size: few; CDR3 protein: ASKRRVDEGAAPS
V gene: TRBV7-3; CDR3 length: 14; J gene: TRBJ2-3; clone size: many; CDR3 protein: ASSFRPSISTDTQY
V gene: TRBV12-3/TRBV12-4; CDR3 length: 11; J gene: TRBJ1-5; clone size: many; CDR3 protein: ASSLNDHQPQH
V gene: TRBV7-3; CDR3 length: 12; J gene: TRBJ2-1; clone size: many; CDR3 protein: ASSLGTNYNEQF
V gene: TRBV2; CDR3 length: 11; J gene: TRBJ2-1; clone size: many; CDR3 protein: ASKATFQWEQF
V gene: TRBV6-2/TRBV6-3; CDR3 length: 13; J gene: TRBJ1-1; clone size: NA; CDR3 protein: ASIRAVSMNTEAF
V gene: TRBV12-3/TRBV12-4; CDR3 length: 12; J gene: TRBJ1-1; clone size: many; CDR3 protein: ASSPSVGSGEAF
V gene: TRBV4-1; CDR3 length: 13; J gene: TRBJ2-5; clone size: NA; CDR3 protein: ASSPEDTARETQY
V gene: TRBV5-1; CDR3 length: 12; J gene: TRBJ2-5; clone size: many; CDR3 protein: ASSLAGTRETQY
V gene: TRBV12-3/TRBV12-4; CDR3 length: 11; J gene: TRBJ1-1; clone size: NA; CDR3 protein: ASSLGGYPEAF
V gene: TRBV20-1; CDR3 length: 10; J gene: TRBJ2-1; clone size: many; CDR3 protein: SAQFSYNEQF
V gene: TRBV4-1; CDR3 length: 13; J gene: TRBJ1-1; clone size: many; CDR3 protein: ASSRLRDRDTEAF
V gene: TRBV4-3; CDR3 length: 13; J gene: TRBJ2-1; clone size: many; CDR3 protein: ASSQGWTGGDEQF
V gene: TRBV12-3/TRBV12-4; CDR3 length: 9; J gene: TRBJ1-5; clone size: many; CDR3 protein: ASSRNQPQH
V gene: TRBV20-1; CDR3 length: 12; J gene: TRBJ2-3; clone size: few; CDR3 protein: SATLGLATDTQY
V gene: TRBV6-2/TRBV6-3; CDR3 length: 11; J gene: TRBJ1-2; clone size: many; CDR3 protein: ASSYGRTYGYT
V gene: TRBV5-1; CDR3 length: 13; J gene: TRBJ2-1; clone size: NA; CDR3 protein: ASSLRGSRFNEQF
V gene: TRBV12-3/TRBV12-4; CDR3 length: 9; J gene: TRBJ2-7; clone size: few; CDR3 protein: ASGQVQEQY
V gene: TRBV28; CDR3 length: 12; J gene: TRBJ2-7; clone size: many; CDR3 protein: ASSGSRVLYEQY
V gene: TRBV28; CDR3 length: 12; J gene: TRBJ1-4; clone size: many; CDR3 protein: ASSKGGREEKLF
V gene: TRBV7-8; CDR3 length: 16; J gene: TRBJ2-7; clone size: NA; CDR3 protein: ASSFLDRAPTEEGEQY
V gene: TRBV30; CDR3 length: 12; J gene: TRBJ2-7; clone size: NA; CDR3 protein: AWSGTESYYEQY